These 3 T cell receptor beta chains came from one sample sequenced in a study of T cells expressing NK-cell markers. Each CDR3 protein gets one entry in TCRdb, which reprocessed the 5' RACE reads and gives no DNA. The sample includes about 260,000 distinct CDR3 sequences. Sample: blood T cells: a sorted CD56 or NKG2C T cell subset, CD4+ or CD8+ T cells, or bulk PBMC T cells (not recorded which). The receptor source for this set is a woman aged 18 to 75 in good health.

The chain's CDR3 is CASSHMGGGPLNEQFF. This chain joins TRBV4-3 and TRBJ2-1; the TRBD1 assignment by TCRdb is unverifiable without DNA. The CDR3 spans 16 residues. Germline assignment: CDR1 LGHNA and CDR2 YSLEER.

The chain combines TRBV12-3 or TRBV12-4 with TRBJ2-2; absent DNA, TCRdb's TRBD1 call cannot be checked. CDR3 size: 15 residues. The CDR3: CASSQGQIDTGELFF.

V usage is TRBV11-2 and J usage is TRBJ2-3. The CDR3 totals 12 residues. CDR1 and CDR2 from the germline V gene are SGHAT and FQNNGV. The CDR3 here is CASSLAHETQYF. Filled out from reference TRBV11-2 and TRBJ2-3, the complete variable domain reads EAGVAQSPRYKIIEKRQSVAFWCNPISGHATLYWYQQILGQGPKLLIQFQNNGVVDDSQLPKDRFSAERLKGVDSTLKIQPAKLEDSAVYLCASSLAHETQYFGPGTRLTVL.